The source of this TCR beta chain is a study of siplizumab effects on memory and regulatory T cells. Study-wide points: Unstimulated subset assignment was obtained for only a minor fraction of alloreactive clones.

The CDR3 totals 15 residues. Germline CDR1 and CDR2: MNHEY and SVGAGI. With V trimmed by 6 bases and J by 5 bases, 9 bases remained unmatched. Worth noting for this clone: The antigen is unknown.

Assays captured around 97,000 TCR templates per sample. TCRdb's table, derived via immunoSEQ multiplex PCR, lists solely in-frame clones and lacks some. Of under 100,000 clones in the sample, roughly 90% were seen once. This TCR came from a human donor in good health. Specimen: Tregs sorted from blood. The chain recombines TRBV6-5 with TRBJ2-7, with TRBD1 identical over 11 bases. The CDR3 loop reads CASRPVPGQGDEQYF. CDR3 DNA sequence: TGTGCCAGCAGGCCTGTGCCGGGACAGGGGGACGAGCAGTACTTC.